This record covers a single T cell receptor beta chain. There is no known antigen for this receptor. Base qualities are not recorded, but no much larger clone differs from it by a single base. This record belongs to a study of cytomegalovirus exposure and HLA in healthy donors (dated by TCRdb to about 2017). About the study as a whole: According to an earlier analysis of around 600 of the donors, about 179 million T cells yielded some 120 million unique TCR beta sequences and 250 to 350 Gb of sequence data. A later genetic analysis used genome-wide SNP genotypes for about 65% of the 666 donors, treating that subset as a discovery cohort. The study aimed to test whether cataloging public T cell receptors could reveal signatures of past pathogen exposure. Rather than drawing on any new phenotypic data, the later analysis identified candidate immune exposures from TCR beta sequences and the way those sequences occurred across donors. About five DR-DQ haplotypes were treated as single units for association and clustering because of strong linkage in the cohort. The genetic ancestry cluster associated with self-reported Caucasian donors included around four fifths of the roughly 410 genotyped donors. To study patterns of TCR occurrence, a later analysis re-analyzed previously published TCR beta repertoires from 550 to 800 donors and added high-resolution HLA genotyping. Both class I and class II loci were covered by HLA typing, at four-digit resolution. All discovery cohort repertoires had been generated on a single sequencing platform. Across 398 genotyped donors of the cohort, an average of approximately 240,000 unique TCR beta nucleotide sequences per donor were sequenced, and roughly 17% of those sequences were non-productive. An earlier analysis of some 500 of the donors applied high-throughput TCR beta sequencing to assess whether each TCR beta V gene segment acted as functional or pseudogenic. About 330 gigabases of sequencing data and around 85 million unique TCR sequences made up an early release that covered around 640 HLA-typed donors. The number of typed donors differed by locus: about 620-630 for A, B, C, DRB1 and DQB1; 500 to 550 for DQA1; about 600 for DPA1; and some 450 for DPB1. The study combined high-throughput TCR immunosequencing, statistical association of individual TCRs with disease status, and machine learning to predict cytomegalovirus infection status. The study profiled the T cell repertoires of 500 to 800 subjects by immunosequencing and related them to cytomegalovirus serostatus. Donor age, sex, ethnicity and CMV serostatus were compiled together with the repertoire data. A separate validation cohort of approximately 120 different subjects was used in addition to the 666-subject first cohort. Broader findings and caveats from the paper: According to a later analysis, parvovirus B19, influenza, CMV and Epstein-Barr virus appeared linked to several top co-occurrence clusters. This cohort had only TCR beta chains sequenced, and the lack of alpha or paired-chain data limited which features could be detected. According to a later analysis, TCR association rates differed among HLA loci, with DRB1 alleles showing the most associated TCRs and HLA-C alleles showing the fewest. A later analysis found that HLA-associated TCR beta chains were more clonally expanded and had lower generation probabilities than equally common non-associated chains. Because counts were too low, approximately 15 rarely observed V segments, including chromosome 9 orphons, were excluded from the earlier analysis of several hundred of the donors. In an earlier analysis of 587 of the donors, most TCR beta V segments appeared in productive rearrangements about 87% or about 30% of the time, broadly matching IMGT annotations. Because HLA typing was missing for some donors at each locus, association tests included only the typed subset. In a later analysis, most CMV-associated TCR beta chains were found to appear HLA-restricted, with HLA associations seemingly driven largely by CMV exposure. A total of around 150 TCR beta chains were listed by the study as associated with cytomegalovirus. Across donors, most TCR sequences were observed very rarely, whereas some public TCRs were present in many individuals. In a later genetic analysis, a missense DCLRE1C variant was associated with V-gene and J-gene trimming of TCR beta chains, and the association was replicated in an independent cohort. The presence/absence analyses assumed that sequencing depth was roughly uniform across donors, and that assumption may not be true. Assigning TCR associations to individual alleles was difficult when HLA alleles, especially DR and DQ, strongly co-occurred. The sequencing pipeline was judged likely to have produced a cluster of highly shared sequence variants as a technical artifact. Some IMGT-functional V segments, including TRBV6-2 and TRBV6-3, could not be told apart with the 87-base-pair reads, so those segments were excluded. According to the authors, the approach could potentially be generalized to other disease states and immunological phenotypes. In both the original and validation cohorts, the classifier was reported to diagnose cytomegalovirus status with high specificity and sensitivity. CMV serostatus was the only immune exposure information available for the cohort. A further reported finding was that TCR beta sequences accurately predicted the HLA-A and HLA-B alleles for most subjects in the first cohort. According to a later genetic analysis, donors in an Asian-associated ancestry cluster had fewer N-insertions in productive TCRs than the roughly 670-donor mean. Linkage disequilibrium might explain the correlated functional status among segregating V segments, but an unknown experimental factor could not be ruled out. Specific HLA alleles were associated with over 15,000 TCR beta sequences at a false discovery rate of 0.05 in a later analysis. In vitro tests confirmed that a few of the cytomegalovirus-associated TCR beta chains recognize cytomegalovirus antigens.

The cohort consisted of 600 or so healthy bone marrow donors. Cohort members were all nominally healthy when sampled, although unrecorded immune exposures were likely present. The donor tested CMV seronegative and was one of the 352 seronegative cohort members. A peripheral blood sample was provided by each donor, and peripheral blood mononuclear cells were used for TCR beta sequencing. The Qiagen DNeasy Blood Extraction Kit was used to extract genomic DNA from the blood cell samples. The germline V gene provides CDR1 SNHLY and CDR2 FYNNEI. V loses 5 bases at its end and J loses 6 bases; junction bases beyond the gene matches: 8. There are 14 amino acids in the CDR3, from cysteine to phenylalanine inclusive. Here the CDR3 DNA is all that survives: 42 bases in frame from base 1. The method behind the library was the immunoSEQ multiplex PCR assay. For the multiplex PCR, a mixture combining 60 forward primers for TCR Vbeta segments and 13 reverse primers for TCR Jbeta segments was used. A multiplex PCR assay on genomic DNA amplified the CDR3 region of rearranged TCR beta genes. The amplified TCR beta libraries were sequenced on the Illumina HiSeq System as 87-base-pair reads. Regarding the original processing steps: A later analysis tallied tens of millions of unique TCR beta chains across the 640 or so repertoires, and approximately 12 million of those chains were shared by two or more donors. Raw reads were error-corrected and collapsed into unique sequences by a nearest-neighbor algorithm in which closely related sequences were merged to remove PCR and sequencing errors. To assign V, D and J gene segments, CDR3 sequences were aligned to IMGT reference sequences. For a sequence to be retained, a match of at least six nucleotides to both a V gene segment and a J gene segment was required. A rearrangement was called productive if the CDR3 had no stop codons and remained in frame with V and J, and every other rearrangement was called non-productive. Following IMGT convention, CDR3 was defined as the stretch from the second conserved V-encoded cysteine up to the conserved J-encoded phenylalanine. The earlier analysis of some 600 of the donors excluded sequences that lacked an unambiguous match to a single V gene segment. In an earlier analysis of about 590 of the donors, a V segment was called functional when productive rearrangements were above 56.7%, and segregating when the standard deviation between donors exceeded 5%. A statistical classification framework was built for diagnosing cytomegalovirus status from the catalog of TCR beta chain sequences. A later analysis assigned V and J genes by comparing TCR nucleotide sequences with IMGT/GENE-DB human TR gene sequences. The TCRdist pipeline was used in a later analysis to assign CDR3 sequences and most-parsimonious VDJ recombination scenarios. In a later analysis, every TCR beta chain was defined by the combination of its CDR3 amino acid sequence and its V-gene family, and reads without a unique V-gene family were dropped. In a later analysis, around 650 highly shared, low-generation-probability nucleotide sequences were removed to address suspected cross-contamination and a sequencing artifact. A later analysis calculated a clonal expansion index for each public chain from normalized within-repertoire ranks of inferred template counts. A later analysis computed generation probabilities with a VDJ recombination model fitted to out-of-frame rearrangements, and checked the results against IGoR. Hypergeometric tests were used in a later analysis to score TCR-TCR, TCR-HLA and TCR-CMV co-occurrence, with a repertoire-size bias correction applied to the TCR pairs. In a later analysis, false discovery rates were estimated by permuting HLA or CMV assignments 20 times. In a later analysis, co-occurring TCRs were grouped using DBSCAN, and TCRdist sequence similarity was added for clustering within HLA-allele-positive subsets. Repertoires with fewer than 30,000 or more than 120,000 public chains were left out of co-occurrence clustering, as were several repertoires with anomalous nucleotide sharing. Sourced from immuneACCESS, this table was stored by TCRdb with only in-frame sequences that have V and J called. A share of the clones is absent; for the studies checked, an unresolved V gene accounts for under half, and the remainder has no known explanation. The V and J calls and clone size are taken from that table; D and trimming were inferred from the DNA. The sample table lists roughly 290,000 clones, roughly 90% of them with a count of one. The ten largest account for approximately 2% of the sample.

Recombination connected TRBV2 to TRBJ2-7; 9 of the junction bases match TRBD1. This sequence originates from a woman under 30 in good health and CMV-seronegative. The sample was PBMCs. Here the CDR3 is given as CASSLGTGLIEQYF. The DNA is as follows: TGTGCCAGCAGTCTTGGGACAGGGCTAATCGAGCAGTACTTC.